These T cell receptor beta chains were read from a single sample in a study of T cells after yellow fever vaccination. MiXCR, run by TCRdb on the 5' RACE reads, gives a single entry per CDR3 protein. The table has more than 95,000 distinct CDR3 sequences, more than 6.5% seen once. The specimen was CD4+ T cells sorted from PBMCs, collected less than 11 days after the first yellow fever vaccination. The receptors shown here come from a man aged 18 to 29 who received the YFV17D yellow fever vaccine. Each CDR3 is given with its conserved first and last residue. The order of the fields is clone size, V gene, D gene, J gene, CDR3 protein, CDR3 DNA. A D gene is named only where the DNA matches it firmly. Size tells how often a clone was seen (once, few, many) or the class of an expanded clone, and some rows leave it out.

many	TRBV7-3	TRBD1	TRBJ2-3	CASSPGRDRGRRTDTQYF	TGTGCCAGCAGCCCCGGAAGGGACAGGGGACGAAGAACAGATACGCAGTATTTT
many	TRBV5-1	NA	TRBJ1-2	CASRHSRGPYYGYTF	TGCGCCAGCAGACACAGCAGGGGCCCATACTATGGCTACACCTTC
many	TRBV20-1	NA	TRBJ1-1	CSVLSAGTNTEAFF	TGCAGTGTCCTAAGTGCGGGTACGAACACTGAAGCTTTCTTT
many	TRBV6-1	NA	TRBJ1-3	CASSERPSGNTIYF	TGTGCCAGCAGTGAAAGACCCAGTGGAAACACCATATATTTT
many	TRBV20-1	NA	TRBJ2-5	CSQQEGVRAETQYF	TGCAGCCAACAAGAGGGAGTACGCGCAGAGACCCAGTACTTC
many	TRBV11-2	TRBD2	TRBJ2-3	CAGTSGGADTQYF	TGTGCCGGAACTAGCGGGGGGGCGGATACGCAGTATTTT
many	TRBV9	NA	TRBJ2-7	CASSPRGWGEQYF	TGTGCCAGCAGCCCCCGGGGGTGGGGCGAGCAGTACTTC
many	TRBV7-2	NA	TRBJ2-1	CASSLGGHSYNEQFF	TGTGCCAGCAGCTTAGGCGGCCACTCCTACAATGAGCAGTTCTTC
NA	TRBV12-3/TRBV12-4	NA	TRBJ1-2	CASSLRQWNGYTF	TGTGCCAGCAGTTTACGACAGTGGAATGGCTACACCTTC
many	TRBV7-2	NA	TRBJ2-3	CASSLGAGTDTQYF	TGTGCCAGCAGCTTGGGGGCAGGGACAGATACGCAGTATTTT
many	TRBV18	TRBD2	TRBJ2-2	CASSPPNLAGGSNTGELFF	TGTGCCAGCTCACCACCTAACCTAGCGGGGGGCTCGAACACCGGGGAGCTGTTTTTT
many	TRBV27	NA	TRBJ2-5	CASSPTIGVLRYF	TGTGCCAGCAGCCCGACGATAGGGGTCCTTCGTTATTTC
few	TRBV18	TRBD1	TRBJ1-5	CASSPEDRGAYQPQHF	TGTGCCAGCTCACCCGAGGACAGGGGAGCCTATCAGCCCCAGCATTTT
many	TRBV7-2	NA	TRBJ2-1	CASSLERVGIYNEQFF	TGTGCCAGCAGCTTAGAAAGGGTAGGAATCTACAATGAGCAGTTCTTC
many	TRBV2	TRBD1	TRBJ1-2	CASRFDRDSFGYTF	TGTGCCAGCAGATTTGACCGGGACAGCTTTGGCTACACCTTC
NA	TRBV7-2	NA	TRBJ2-4	CASSQAPGGRDIQYF	TGTGCCAGCAGCCAGGCCCCCGGGGGGCGGGACATTCAGTACTTC
many	TRBV12-3/TRBV12-4	NA	TRBJ2-2	CASSFSARNTGELFF	TGTGCCAGCAGTTTCTCCGCCCGTAACACCGGGGAGCTGTTTTTT
many	TRBV6-1	NA	TRBJ2-3	CASSLTLDRTDTQYF	TGTGCCAGCAGCCTTACCCTGGACAGAACAGATACGCAGTATTTT
many	TRBV7-2	TRBD1	TRBJ2-1	CASSPGQGVAHQFF	TGTGCCAGCAGCCCGGGACAGGGAGTTGCACACCAGTTCTTC
many	TRBV5-1	NA	TRBJ2-3	CASSPYRQGGADTQYF	TGCGCCAGCAGCCCTTATCGACAGGGCGGGGCAGATACGCAGTATTTT
many	TRBV19	NA	TRBJ1-1	CASRLGDRGTEAFF	TGTGCCAGTAGGTTGGGAGACCGGGGGACTGAAGCTTTCTTT
many	TRBV5-1	TRBD2	TRBJ2-1	CASSPGLAGQSSYNEQFF	TGCGCCAGCAGCCCGGGACTAGCGGGGCAGAGCTCCTACAATGAGCAGTTCTTC
many	TRBV2	NA	TRBJ1-4	CASRRSATNEKLFF	TGTGCCAGCAGACGCTCTGCAACTAATGAAAAACTGTTTTTT
few	TRBV15	NA	TRBJ1-1	CATSRDPLGTEAFF	TGTGCCACCAGCAGAGATCCCCTAGGGACTGAAGCTTTCTTT
NA	TRBV11-2	TRBD1	TRBJ2-6	CASSTQTGAFYSGANVLTF	TGTGCCAGCAGCACCCAAACAGGGGCCTTCTACTCTGGGGCCAACGTCCTGACTTTC
NA	TRBV20-1	NA	TRBJ1-1	CSAADRMNTEAFF	TGCAGTGCTGCAGACAGGATGAACACTGAAGCTTTCTTT
many	TRBV20-1	TRBD1	TRBJ1-5	CSARTGEQPQHF	TGCAGTGCTAGGACAGGGGAACAGCCCCAGCATTTT
many	TRBV5-1	NA	TRBJ1-2	CASSDIPGDPNYGYTF	TGCGCCAGCAGCGACATCCCAGGAGACCCTAACTATGGCTACACCTTC
NA	TRBV6-2/TRBV6-3	NA	TRBJ1-1	CASRRYRDLMNTEAFF	TGTGCCAGCAGACGATACAGGGATCTCATGAACACTGAAGCTTTCTTT
many	TRBV5-1	NA	TRBJ2-3	CASSPDGTSTDTQYF	TGCGCCAGCAGCCCGGACGGTACTAGCACAGATACGCAGTATTTT
many	TRBV7-2	NA	TRBJ1-2	CASSLVRNDYGYTF	TGTGCCAGCAGCTTAGTGAGGAACGACTATGGCTACACCTTC
many	TRBV7-2	NA	TRBJ2-7	CASSLDYGLTYEQYF	TGTGCCAGCAGCTTAGACTACGGGTTGACCTACGAGCAGTACTTC
NA	TRBV15	TRBD1	TRBJ1-2	CATSRDEGAHGYTF	TGTGCCACCAGCAGAGACGAGGGGGCTCATGGCTACACCTTC
many	TRBV29-1	NA	TRBJ2-2	CSVRSGLANTGELFF	TGCAGCGTTCGAAGCGGACTCGCGAACACCGGGGAGCTGTTTTTT
many	TRBV25-1	TRBD2	TRBJ2-3	CASSAGLAESTDTQYF	TGTGCCAGCAGTGCCGGACTAGCGGAGAGCACAGATACGCAGTATTTT
NA	TRBV5-1	NA	TRBJ1-2	CASSLGLRDYGYTF	TGCGCCAGCAGCTTGGGGTTGAGGGATTATGGCTACACCTTC
many	TRBV7-9	NA	TRBJ1-1	CASTQSGSREAFF	TGTGCCAGCACCCAGTCGGGGAGCCGGGAAGCTTTCTTT
many	TRBV2	NA	TRBJ2-5	CASTGGERQETQYF	TGTGCCAGCACTGGCGGAGAAAGACAAGAGACCCAGTACTTC
many	TRBV6-5	NA	TRBJ2-4	CASSYSLGVANIQYF	TGTGCCAGCAGTTACTCGTTAGGGGTGGCAAACATTCAGTACTTC
many	TRBV20-1	TRBD1	TRBJ1-5	CSADTNTGASNQPQHF	TGCAGTGCTGATACAAATACAGGGGCTAGCAATCAGCCCCAGCATTTT
few	TRBV7-6	NA	TRBJ2-3	CASSPRPQGDTQYF	TGTGCCAGCAGCCCACGTCCCCAGGGAGATACGCAGTATTTT
many	TRBV6-1	NA	TRBJ1-1	CASSEAWIEGDTEAFF	TGTGCCAGCAGTGAAGCGTGGATTGAGGGTGACACTGAAGCTTTCTTT
many	TRBV4-3	NA	TRBJ2-3	CASSRQVGISSTPDTQYF	TGCGCCAGCAGCCGACAAGTTGGGATATCGAGCACGCCAGATACGCAGTATTTT
many	TRBV29-1	NA	TRBJ2-5	CSVGHVQETQYF	TGCAGCGTGGGGCACGTACAAGAGACCCAGTACTTC
many	TRBV12-3/TRBV12-4	NA	TRBJ1-1	CASTQGLMNTEAFF	TGTGCCAGCACCCAGGGCCTAATGAACACTGAAGCTTTCTTT
many	TRBV12-3/TRBV12-4	NA	TRBJ2-3	CASSILEAVGGTQYF	TGTGCCAGCAGTATACTTGAGGCAGTCGGGGGTACGCAGTATTTT
NA	TRBV18	NA	TRBJ1-2	CASSPDVAGGYTF	TGTGCCAGCTCACCAGACGTCGCGGGTGGCTACACCTTC
many	TRBV5-1	NA	TRBJ2-3	CASSLRVGGPTDTQYF	TGCGCCAGCAGCTTGAGGGTGGGGGGGCCCACAGATACGCAGTATTTT
many	TRBV12-3/TRBV12-4	TRBD1	TRBJ2-7	CASSRTGGHYEQYF	TGTGCCAGCAGCCGGACAGGTGGTCACTACGAGCAGTACTTC
many	TRBV5-1	TRBD2	TRBJ2-3	CASSTWTSGLTDTQYF	TGCGCCAGCAGCACCTGGACTAGCGGACTCACAGATACGCAGTATTTT
few	TRBV28	NA	TRBJ2-6	CASSQLVFTGANVLTF	TGTGCCAGCAGTCAGCTGGTTTTCACGGGGGCCAACGTCCTGACTTTC
many	TRBV5-1	NA	TRBJ1-5	CASSLGVQANQPQHF	TGCGCCAGCAGCTTGGGGGTCCAGGCGAATCAGCCCCAGCATTTT
many	TRBV20-1	TRBD2	TRBJ2-3	CSAYVGVAGYTDTQYF	TGCAGTGCTTATGTGGGGGTAGCGGGGTATACAGATACGCAGTATTTT